This record concerns one TCR beta chain sequence. These data originate in a study of shared clonotypes between healthy human individuals. Sequenced by immunoSEQ multiplex PCR; TCRdb stores in-frame clones only, minus some. The sample consists of about 1.1 million clones, around three quarters of them appearing once. Participating donors were healthy, HIV-negative adults free of recent acute infections or vaccinations. With V trimmed by 4 bases and J by 5 bases, 4 bases remained unmatched. The CDR3 is 15 residues long. Germline-derived CDR1 and CDR2 are SGHRS and YFSETQ. The sample taken for sequencing was memory CD4+ T cells from PBMCs. Subset indicated: CD45RA-negative fraction. The rearrangement uses TRBV5-1 and TRBJ2-2; TRBD2 agrees at 11 bases. The TCR originated in a man between 18 and 29 years old in good health. Some clones in this sample may be carry-over from other donors' samples. CDR3 nucleotide sequence: TGCGCCAGCAGCAACGGACTAGCGGGTACCGGGGAGCTGTTTTTT. It is translated as CASSNGLAGTGELFF. Based on the CDR3 plus reference TRBV5-1 and TRBJ2-2, the full variable domain is KAGVTQTPRYLIKTRGQQVTLSCSPISGHRSVSWYQQTPGQGLQFLFEYFSETQRNKGNFPGRFSGRQFSNSRSEMNVSTLELGDSALYLCASSNGLAGTGELFFGEGSRLTVL.